This TCR beta chain came from a study of shared clonotypes between healthy human individuals (TCRdb year 2020). Describing the broader study: The cohort included three men and a couple of women between 18 and 49 years of age. For each donor, CD4 naive and CD4 memory were each run on three plates, CD8 naive on two plates, and CD8 memory on one plate. To estimate repertoire size and how much clonotypes are shared between individuals, the study performed deep sequencing of blood TCR repertoires from about five healthy adults. Different laboratories and diverse techniques were used to prepare libraries and sequence TCR repertoires, to increase sequencing depth and limit assay-specific biases. Leukapheresis yielded between about 0.85 and 9 billion PBMCs per donor.

Study-wide findings and limitations: Sampling was restricted to blood, and TCR repertoires in tissues likely differ from the TCR repertoires found in blood. Compared with non-shared clonotypes, clonotypes shared by all four sorted-subset donors had higher generation probabilities. The genetic and exposure-history diversity represented was limited by the small number of donors. Across a few donors, roughly 5% of naive CD4, over 3% of naive CD8, under 2.5% of memory CD4, and 0.4% to 0.45% of memory CD8 clonotypes were shared. Pairwise subsampling led to the expectation that sequencing depth would affect the degree of clonotype sharing among donors. Rarefaction of sorted-subset datasets indicated incomplete sequencing despite the large sequencing depth. Estimated clonotype richness was generally larger for naive than for memory subsets.

CD8 naive samples consisted of CD45RO-negative cells that were positively selected for CCR7, yielding a CD45RA+CCR7+ population without TemRA cells. Donors were healthy HIV-negative adults with no recently reported acute infections or vaccinations. All donors were Caucasian adults living in Nashville, Tennessee, USA. Blood was obtained by leukapheresis, after which PBMCs were separated by Ficoll-Histopaque density gradient centrifugation and cryopreserved in liquid nitrogen vapor phase. Purity and quantity of every magnetically sorted T cell population were checked by analytical flow cytometry. Genomic DNA was isolated from every sorted fraction and measured by UV absorbance on a Nanodrop 2000c. TCR CDR3 regions were amplified from genomic DNA by multiplex PCR using the deep immunoSEQ assay. Extracted genomic DNA from each cell subset was distributed evenly across all wells of several immunoSEQ 96-well plates, and each plate was treated as a replicate. For sorted subsets, each replicate PCR was loaded with roughly 200 ng genomic DNA, equivalent to about 33,000 T cell genomes. Purified libraries were measured with a Qubit 3.0 fluorometer, size-checked on a Bioanalyzer 2100, and measured again with the KAPA Library Quantification kit. Every immunoSEQ 96-well plate was sequenced on a dedicated single-read 150-cycle Illumina NextSeq 550 flow cell. For the original study's pipeline: Because only junctional sequences without quality scores were contained in the immunoSEQ output, filtering matching that applied to full-length reads could not be performed. To assign V/J genes and CDR3, sequences were annotated using PyIR, a Python wrapper for IgBLAST v1.9, with IMGT germline references. Any read was removed if the V/J assignment was weak (E-value above 1e-6), the CDR3 was missing, or the read contained stop codons, out-of-frame junctions, or ambiguous translated residues. A V3J clonotype was defined by an identical inferred V gene, J gene, and CDR3 amino acid sequence. Percentage overlap between repertoires was computed as shared unique clonotypes divided by the size of the smaller repertoire. Three approaches were used to assess repertoire richness: RTK rarefaction, the Chao1 estimator, and Recon v2.1 estimates of unobserved clonotypes. For all TCRbeta clonotypes obtained by the gDNA method from four donors, generation probabilities were computed with OLGA. In TCRdb, the immuneACCESS table is reduced to in-frame sequences with V and J assigned. These tables do not hold every clone; where another copy was compared, an unresolved V gene accounts for under half, and the others remain unexplained. For V, J and clone size, that table is used; D and trimming come from the DNA. The sample profile shows around 2,100,000 clones; roughly 95% of them were found once. The top ten clones comprise approximately 1% of the sample.

Worth noting for this clone: The antigen this receptor binds is unknown. No much larger clone is present one base from it, and per-base qualities are unavailable.

This TCR derives from a man aged 18 to 29 in good health. Sequenced sample: naive CD8+ T cells sorted from blood. The intended sense of this specimen's cell subset or site label: CD45RA+CCR7+.

The DNA reads as follows: TGTGCCAGCAGCACAGACAGCACCACGGCGTACACCTTC. Its amino acids are CASSTDSTTAYTF. The chain is encoded by TRBV5-4 joined to TRBJ1-2; a tentative D match to TRBD1 spans 5 bases. The CDR3 starts with the cysteine, ends with the phenylalanine, and has 13 residues. The only DNA kept is the CDR3, 39 bases in frame from the first base. V is reduced by 4 bases and J by 11 bases, leaving a spacing of 18 bases between them. CDR1 and CDR2 are read off the germline V gene (reference sequence) as SGHNT and YYREEE. Reference TRBV5-4 and TRBJ1-2 proteins supply the regions before and after the CDR3; the full variable domain is: ETGVTQSPTHLIKTRGQQVTLRCSSQSGHNTVSWYQQALGQGPQFIFQYYREEENGRGNFPPRFSGLQFPNYSSELNVNALELDDSALYLCASSTDSTTAYTFGSGTRLTVV.